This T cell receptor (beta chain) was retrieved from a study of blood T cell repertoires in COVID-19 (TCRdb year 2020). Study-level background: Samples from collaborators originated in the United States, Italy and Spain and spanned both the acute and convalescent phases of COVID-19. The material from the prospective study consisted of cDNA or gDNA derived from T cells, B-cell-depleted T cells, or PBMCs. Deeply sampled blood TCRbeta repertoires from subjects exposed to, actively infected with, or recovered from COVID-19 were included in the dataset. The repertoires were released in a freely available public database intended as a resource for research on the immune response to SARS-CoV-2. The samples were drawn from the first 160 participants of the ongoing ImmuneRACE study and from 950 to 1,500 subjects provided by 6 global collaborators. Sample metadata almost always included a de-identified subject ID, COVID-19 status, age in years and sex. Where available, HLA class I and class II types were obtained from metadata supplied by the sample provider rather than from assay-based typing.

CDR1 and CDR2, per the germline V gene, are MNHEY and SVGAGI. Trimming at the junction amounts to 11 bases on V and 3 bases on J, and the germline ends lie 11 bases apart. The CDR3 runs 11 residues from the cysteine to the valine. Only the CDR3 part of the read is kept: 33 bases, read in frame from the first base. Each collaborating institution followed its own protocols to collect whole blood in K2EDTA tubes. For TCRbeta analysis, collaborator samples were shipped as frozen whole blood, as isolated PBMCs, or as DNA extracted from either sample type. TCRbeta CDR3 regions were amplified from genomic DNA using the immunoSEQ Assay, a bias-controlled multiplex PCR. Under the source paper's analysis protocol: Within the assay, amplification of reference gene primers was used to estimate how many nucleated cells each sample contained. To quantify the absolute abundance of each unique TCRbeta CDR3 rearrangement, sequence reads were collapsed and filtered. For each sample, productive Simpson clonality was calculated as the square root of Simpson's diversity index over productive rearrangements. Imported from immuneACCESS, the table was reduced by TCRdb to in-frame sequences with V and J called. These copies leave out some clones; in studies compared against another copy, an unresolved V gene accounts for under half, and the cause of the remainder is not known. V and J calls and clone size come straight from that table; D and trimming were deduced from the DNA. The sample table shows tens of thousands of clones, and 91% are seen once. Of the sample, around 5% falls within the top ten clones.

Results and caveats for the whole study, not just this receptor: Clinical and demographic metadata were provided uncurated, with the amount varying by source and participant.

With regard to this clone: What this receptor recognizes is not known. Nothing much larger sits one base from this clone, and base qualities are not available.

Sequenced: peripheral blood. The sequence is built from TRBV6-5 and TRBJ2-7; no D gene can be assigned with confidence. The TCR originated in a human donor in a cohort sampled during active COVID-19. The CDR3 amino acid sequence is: CAVAEFYEQYV. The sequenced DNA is TGTGCCGTGGCGGAGTTCTACGAGCAGTACGTC.